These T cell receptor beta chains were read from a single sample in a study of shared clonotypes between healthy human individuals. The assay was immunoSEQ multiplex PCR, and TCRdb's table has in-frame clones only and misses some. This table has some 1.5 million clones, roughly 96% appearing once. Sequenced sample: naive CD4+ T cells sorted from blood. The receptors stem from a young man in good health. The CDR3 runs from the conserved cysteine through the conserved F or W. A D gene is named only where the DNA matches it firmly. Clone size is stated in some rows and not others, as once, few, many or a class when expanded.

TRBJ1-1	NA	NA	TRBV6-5	CASSTTLLNTEAFF	TGTGCCAGCAGTACGACCCTTCTGAACACTGAAGCTTTCTTT
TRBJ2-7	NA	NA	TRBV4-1	CASSQAPSAPYEQYF	TGCGCCAGCAGCCAAGCCCCATCAGCCCCATACGAGCAGTACTTC
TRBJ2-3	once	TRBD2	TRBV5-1	CASSTTSGSSDTQYF	TGCGCCAGCAGTACGACTAGCGGGAGTTCTGATACGCAGTATTTT
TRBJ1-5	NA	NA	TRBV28	CASSPINQPQHF	TGTGCCAGCAGTCCGATAAATCAGCCCCAGCATTTT
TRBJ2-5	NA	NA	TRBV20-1	CSARKAETQYF	TGCAGTGCTAGAAAAGCCGAGACCCAGTACTTC
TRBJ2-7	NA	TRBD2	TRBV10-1	CASSASGRSSEQYF	TGCGCCAGCAGTGCGAGCGGGAGGTCCTCCGAGCAGTACTTC
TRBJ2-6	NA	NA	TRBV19	CASSPHSGALEANVLTF	TGTGCCAGTAGTCCGCACTCGGGAGCCCTCGAGGCCAACGTCCTGACTTTC
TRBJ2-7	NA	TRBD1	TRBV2	CASRPGTGSYEQYF	TGTGCCAGCCGTCCCGGGACAGGGTCCTACGAGCAGTACTTC
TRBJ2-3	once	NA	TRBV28	CASSFGAGSTDTQYF	TGTGCCAGCAGTTTTGGAGCGGGTAGCACAGATACGCAGTATTTT
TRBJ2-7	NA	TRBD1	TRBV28	CASRGTGPYEQYF	TGTGCCAGCAGGGGGACAGGTCCCTACGAGCAGTACTTC
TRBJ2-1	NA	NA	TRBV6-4	CASSDHRGGKGEQFF	TGTGCCAGCAGTGACCACAGGGGGGGCAAGGGTGAGCAGTTCTTC
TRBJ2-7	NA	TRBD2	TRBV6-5	CASALLGGAYEQYF	TGTGCCAGCGCTTTGTTGGGGGGGGCCTACGAGCAGTACTTC
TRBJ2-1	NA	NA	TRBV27	CASSLLPGGGRVGEQFF	TGTGCCAGCAGTTTACTGCCTGGCGGCGGCCGGGTTGGTGAGCAGTTCTTC
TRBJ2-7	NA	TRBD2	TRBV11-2	CASSFKRGSYEQYF	TGTGCCAGCAGCTTTAAGCGGGGTTCCTACGAGCAGTACTTC